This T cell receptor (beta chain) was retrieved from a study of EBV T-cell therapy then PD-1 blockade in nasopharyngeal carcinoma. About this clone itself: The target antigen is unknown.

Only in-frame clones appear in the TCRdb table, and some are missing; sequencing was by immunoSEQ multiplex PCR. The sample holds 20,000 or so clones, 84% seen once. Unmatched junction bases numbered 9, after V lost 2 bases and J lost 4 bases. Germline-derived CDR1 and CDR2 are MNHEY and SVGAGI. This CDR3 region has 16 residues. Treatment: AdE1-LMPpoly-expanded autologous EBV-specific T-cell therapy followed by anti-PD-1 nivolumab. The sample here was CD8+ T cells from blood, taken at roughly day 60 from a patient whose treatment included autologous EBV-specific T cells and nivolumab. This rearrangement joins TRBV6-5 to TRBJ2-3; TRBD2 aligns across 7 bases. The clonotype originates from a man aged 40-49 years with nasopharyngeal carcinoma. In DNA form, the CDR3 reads TGTGCCAGCAGTTACGGACTAGTCCCCTCGGCAGATACGCAGTATTTT. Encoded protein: CASSYGLVPSADTQYF.